Listed below are T cell receptor beta chains from one sample, sequenced in a study of blood T cell repertoires in COVID-19. Sequencing used immunoSEQ multiplex PCR; TCRdb keeps in-frame clones, though not all of them. The sample has approximately 67,000 clones, about 83% seen once. Sequencing was performed on peripheral blood. The receptors come from a woman older than 75 with acute or convalescent COVID-19. CDR3s include the opening cysteine and the closing phenylalanine or tryptophan. D genes are given only for firm matches. A row's size may be missing; if present it is once, few, many or a size class.

V gene	D gene	clone size	J gene	CDR3 DNA	CDR3 protein
TRBV7-2	-	-	TRBJ2-7	TGTGCCAGCAGCTTACGTTCGGTTTCCCACGAGCAGTACTTC	CASSLRSVSHEQYF
TRBV20-1	-	-	TRBJ2-1	TGCAGTGCTAGTCCAGGGGCGGACTTCTACAATGAGCAGTTCTTC	CSASPGADFYNEQFF
TRBV6-2/TRBV6-3	-	-	TRBJ2-7	TGTGCCAGCAGCGCAGGGTCCCGCTATTTCTCCTACTCCTACGAGCAGTACTTC	CASSAGSRYFSYSYEQYF
TRBV16	TRBD1	-	TRBJ1-6	TGTGCCAGCAGCGTTCAACAGGGGAACGGTTCACCCCTCCACTTT	CASSVQQGNGSPLHF
TRBV3-1/TRBV3-2	-	few	TRBJ2-1	TGTGCCAGCGGGGTGAGGGGGTCCTACAATGAGCAGTTCTTC	CASGVRGSYNEQFF
TRBV6-5	TRBD2	once	TRBJ2-1	TGTGCCAGCGGACTAGCGGGGTTAAGAGAGCAGTTCTTC	CASGLAGLREQFF
TRBV24-1	-	once	TRBJ1-2	TGTGCCACCAGTGATGGTCTCGGAACAGGAGCTGGCTACACCTTC	CATSDGLGTGAGYTF
TRBV2	-	-	TRBJ2-5	TGTGCCAGCGTTAGCAGCAAGTGGCAAGAGACCCAGTACTTC	CASVSSKWQETQYF
TRBV18	-	-	TRBJ2-7	TGTGCCAGCTCACCTTTCTACCCAGCCACAGGAGCCTACGAGCAGTACTTC	CASSPFYPATGAYEQYF
TRBV5-1	-	once	TRBJ1-1	TGCGCCAGCAGCTTAGGCCAGGCGAAAGAAGCTTTCTTT	CASSLGQAKEAFF
TRBV28	-	-	TRBJ1-1	TGTGCCAGCAGGGCTTCGGGACTTTACACTGAAGCTTTCTTT	CASRASGLYTEAFF
TRBV28	TRBD1	-	TRBJ2-2	TGTGCCAGCAGTTTGGTACAGGGGGCAACCGGGGAGCTGTTTTTT	CASSLVQGATGELFF
TRBV5-1	TRBD1	-	TRBJ2-2	TGCGCCAGCAGCTTTCAGGGGGCAGCAAACGGGGAGCTGTTTTTT	CASSFQGAANGELFF
TRBV5-1	-	-	TRBJ1-5	TGCGCCAGCAGCTTGGTGGGGGGGAATCAGCCCCAGCATTTT	CASSLVGGNQPQHF
TRBV6-5	-	-	TRBJ2-7	TGTGCCAGCAGGCGTCAGCGTGGAGACTACGAGCAGTACTTC	CASRRQRGDYEQYF
TRBV5-6	-	-	TRBJ2-5	TGTGCCAGCAGCTTGGCGAGCGTCCAGGGAACTGACTTC	CASSLASVQGTDF
TRBV11-2	-	-	TRBJ1-6	TGTGCCAGCAGCTTAGGCGGTGAATCACCCCTCCACTTT	CASSLGGESPLHF
TRBV4-1	-	-	TRBJ1-5	TGCGCCAGCAGCCCCGACAGCACTAATCAGCCCCAGCATTTT	CASSPDSTNQPQHF
TRBV6-2/TRBV6-3	TRBD2	once	TRBJ2-7	TGTGCCAGCAGTTACTCCTCTTCCGGGACTAGGAGCTACGAGCAGTACTTC	CASSYSSSGTRSYEQYF
TRBV7-8	-	-	TRBJ1-2	TGTGCCAGCAGCTTATCCAGGGCTGGTGGCTACACCTTC	CASSLSRAGGYTF
TRBV9	-	-	TRBJ1-4	TGTGCCAGCAGCCCGAGGTTGGGGGGAAAAGATGAAAAACTGTTTTTT	CASSPRLGGKDEKLFF
TRBV3-1/TRBV3-2	-	-	TRBJ2-7	TGTGCCAGCAGCTGGCGGGGCCAACCCTACGAGCAGTACTTC	CASSWRGQPYEQYF
TRBV11-2	-	once	TRBJ1-2	TGTGCCAGCAGCTTAGGGGGCAGGGTAAACAGCAGGGGCTACACCTTC	CASSLGGRVNSRGYTF
TRBV7-2	-	-	TRBJ1-1	TGTGCCAGCAGCTTTGCCAGGGTTTCGATGAACACTGAAGCTTTCTTT	CASSFARVSMNTEAFF
TRBV24-1	TRBD1	-	TRBJ1-5	TGTGCCACCAGTGAGCGACCCGGACAGGGAGGTCAGCCCCAGCATTTT	CATSERPGQGGQPQHF
TRBV28	-	-	TRBJ2-2	TGTGCCAGCAGTTTCCTACAGGTTACCGGGGAGCTGTTTTTT	CASSFLQVTGELFF
TRBV5-1	-	-	TRBJ2-3	TGCGCCAGCAGCTTGATAGGGGATAGCACAGATACGCAGTATTTT	CASSLIGDSTDTQYF
TRBV2	TRBD1	-	TRBJ1-4	TGTGCCAGACGGGCAGGGGGAAATGAAAAACTGTTTTTT	CARRAGGNEKLFF
TRBV30	TRBD1	once	TRBJ1-5	TGTGCCTGGAGCCGGGACAGGGGGTTGAGTCAGCCCCAGCATTTT	CAWSRDRGLSQPQHF
TRBV19	-	-	TRBJ1-1	TGTGCCAGTAGTATCTGGGGGGTGAACACTGAAGCTTTCTTT	CASSIWGVNTEAFF
TRBV15	TRBD1	once	TRBJ1-3	TGTGCCACCAGCGACGAAAGACAGGGGGCCCGAAACACCATATATTTT	CATSDERQGARNTIYF
TRBV6-5	-	-	TRBJ2-3	TGTGCCAGCAGTTACGACAGAAGTGATACGCAGTATTTT	CASSYDRSDTQYF
TRBV13	TRBD2	-	TRBJ2-7	TGTGCCAGCAGCCCAGCGGGAGGGACCTACGAGCAGTACTTC	CASSPAGGTYEQYF
TRBV28	-	-	TRBJ1-4	TGTGCCAGCAGTCTCCCCAATGAAAAACTGTTTTTT	CASSLPNEKLFF
TRBV28	TRBD1	-	TRBJ1-1	TGTGCCAGCAGTAGGACAGGTGGGAACACTGAAGCTTTCTTT	CASSRTGGNTEAFF
TRBV19	-	-	TRBJ1-1	TGTGCCAGTAGTTCGTATCAGGGAGGCACTGAAGCTTTCTTT	CASSSYQGGTEAFF
TRBV25-1	TRBD1	medium-sized	TRBJ1-1	TGTGCCAGCAGTGAATGGGACAGGGACACTGAAGCTTTCTTT	CASSEWDRDTEAFF
TRBV10-1	-	few	TRBJ2-7	TGCGCCAGCAGTGAGTCGCCAGGCTACGAGCAGTACTTC	CASSESPGYEQYF
TRBV5-6	-	-	TRBJ2-7	TGTGCCAGCCCCCTATACGAGCAGTACTTC	CASPLYEQYF
TRBV20-1	TRBD1	-	TRBJ1-5	TGCAGTGCTAGTCCCGCGGGACAGGGGGCTTTTAGCAATCAGCCCCAGCATTTT	CSASPAGQGAFSNQPQHF
TRBV7-2	-	-	TRBJ2-7	TGTGCCAGCAGCTCCCGGGTCCAATCCTACGAGCAGTACTTC	CASSSRVQSYEQYF
TRBV9	-	-	TRBJ1-1	TGTGCCAGCAGCGCGGACACTCTCACTGAAGCTTTCTTT	CASSADTLTEAFF
TRBV6-6	TRBD1	-	TRBJ1-1	TGTGCCAGCAGTTACCCTCTTGGGACAGAGAACACTGAAGCTTTCTTT	CASSYPLGTENTEAFF
TRBV6-5	-	-	TRBJ1-5	TGTGCCAGCAGTTATGGCAGGGGAGACAATCAGCCCCAGCATTTT	CASSYGRGDNQPQHF
TRBV2	-	-	TRBJ1-2	TGTGCCAGCAGTAGACAAGACTATGGCTACACCTTC	CASSRQDYGYTF
TRBV7-8	-	-	TRBJ2-2	TGTGCCAGCAGCTTATATAAGGGAGCCGGGGAGCTGTTTTTT	CASSLYKGAGELFF
TRBV5-4	TRBD1	-	TRBJ2-7	TGTGCCAGCAGCCCTAGGACAGGGACCTACGAGCAGTACTTC	CASSPRTGTYEQYF
TRBV23-1	-	-	TRBJ1-4	TGCGCCAGCAGTCAATCGGGAGATAATGGTGAAAAACTGTTTTTT	CASSQSGDNGEKLFF
TRBV27	TRBD2	few	TRBJ2-1	TGTGCCAGCCGCCTAGCGGGATACAATGAGCAGTTCTTC	CASRLAGYNEQFF
TRBV3-1/TRBV3-2	TRBD2	-	TRBJ2-1	TGTGCCAGCAGCCAATTTGGGACTAGCGTTTACAATGAGCAGTTCTTC	CASSQFGTSVYNEQFF
TRBV15	-	-	TRBJ1-5	TGTGCCACCAGCAGAGGGCGAGGGTATGAGCCCCAGCATTTT	CATSRGRGYEPQHF
TRBV19	-	-	TRBJ1-2	TGTGCCAGTAGTATAGATCTGCGGAACTATGGCTACACCTTC	CASSIDLRNYGYTF